This T cell receptor (beta chain) was profiled in a study of cytomegalovirus exposure and HLA in healthy donors. The study's findings and limits: The study recorded fewer than 200 TCR beta chains that were cytomegalovirus-associated.

The CDR3 has 19 residues. CDR1 is SEHNR and CDR2 is FQNEAQ in the germline V gene (reference sequence). PCR involved 60 Vbeta and 13 Jbeta primers. Repertoires were generated with immunoSEQ multiplex PCR, while TCRdb's copy carries only in-frame clones and drops some. The sample yields about 130,000 clones, 80% seen once. On this clone itself: Its target is unknown. At one boundary the junction diverges from the germline segment, which might be a read error.

Sequencing was done on a sample of PBMCs. The chain recombines TRBV7-9 with TRBJ2-7; 11 nucleotides align to TRBD1. This TCR was sampled from a man between 25 and 39 years old in good health. The CDR3 DNA sequence: TGTTCCAGCAGCGGGGATGTTCCGGGACAGGGGGTAATCCCCTACGAGCAGTACTTC. Translating it yields CSSSGDVPGQGVIPYEQYF.